The 27 T cell receptor beta chains listed next were all sequenced from one sample in a study of T cells after yellow fever vaccination. Using its own MiXCR run on the 5' RACE reads, TCRdb lists one record per CDR3 protein. The sample gives roughly 6,100 distinct CDR3 sequences, 6.5% of which show up once; roughly 60% is in the top ten. Sequenced material: PBMCs, either bulk or a sorted T-cell subset (CD4+, CD8+, memory, or dextramer-sorted; not recorded which), taken more than 14 days after the first yellow fever vaccination. All receptors derive from a man between 18 and 29 years old who received the YFV17D yellow fever vaccine.

The chain has TRBV4-2 and TRBJ2-1; D call uncertain. From germline, CDR1 is LGHNA and CDR2 YNFKEQ. The CDR3 is made up of 14 amino acids. Trimming left V 4 bases short and J 6 bases short, with 13 bases between. Written as DNA, the CDR3 is TGTGCCAGCAGCCCCGGGCGCCTGTGCAATGAGCAGTTCTTC. It codes for CASSPGRLCNEQFF.

This clonotype was picked up many times. This rearrangement joins TRBV6-1 to TRBJ1-6, with no clear D. Per germline, CDR1 MNHNS and CDR2 SASEGT. The CDR3 runs 16 residues. With 0 bases removed from V and 0 bases from J, the gap between germline ends came to 6 bases. The CDR3 DNA sequence: TGTGCCAGCAGTGAAGCCGCCAGCTCCTATAATTCACCCCTCCACTTT. It yields the protein CASSEAASSYNSPLHF.

The table lists this clonotype with a few counts. CDR3 nucleotide sequence: TGTGCCAGCAGCTTAACAGGAAGCACAGATACGCAGTATTTT. Protein sequence: CASSLTGSTDTQYF. V and J are TRBV5-5 and TRBJ2-3; maybe TRBD1 (5 bases). Trimming removed 2 bases at V and 0 bases at J, with 7 bases between. Germline CDR1 and CDR2: SGHKS and YYEKEE (reference sequence). The CDR3 consists of 14 residues.

This clonotype was counted ten times or more. The CDR3 region has the DNA TGTGCCAGCAGAGGACAGGGGAGGGATTATGGCTACACCTTC. It codes for CASRGQGRDYGYTF. The chain has TRBV12-3 or TRBV12-4 and TRBJ1-2; 9 nucleotides align to TRBD1. There are 14 residues in the CDR3. Unmatched junction bases numbered 7, after V lost 6 bases and J lost 5 bases.

The sample holds many counts of this clonotype. The genes are TRBV3-1 and TRBJ2-5, with D possibly being TRBD1 (5 bases). Germline loops: CDR1 LGHDT, CDR2 YNNKEL (reference sequence). Trimming pared 1 base from V and 2 bases from J, leaving 8 bases between. The CDR3 runs 14 residues. This CDR3 reads CASSQGQKQETQYF. Here the CDR3 DNA reads TGTGCCAGCAGCCAAGGACAGAAACAAGAGACCCAGTACTTC.

This clonotype was recorded at least ten times. The V call is TRBV5-4, the J call TRBJ2-5, with 9 nucleotides matching TRBD2. The CDR3 length is 16 residues. Germline V gene sequence: CDR1 SGHNT, CDR2 YYREEE (reference sequence). V shed 3 bases and J 5 bases; nucleotides not matched to a gene: 11. The CDR3 spells CASSSKRGENWETQYF. CDR3 coding DNA: TGTGCCAGCAGCTCCAAGCGGGGGGAGAATTGGGAGACCCAGTACTTC.

Ten or more counts support this clonotype. This rearrangement joins TRBV3-1 to TRBJ2-3; D not certain. Trimming shortened V by 4 bases and J by 0 bases, and 8 bases separated the two germline ends. Germline-derived CDR1 and CDR2 are LGHDT and YNNKEL (reference sequence). This CDR3 is 14 amino acids long. CDR3 in amino acids: CASSPYASTDTQYF. In nucleotides, the CDR3 is TGTGCCAGCAGCCCCTATGCTAGCACAGATACGCAGTATTTT.

Ten or more counts support this clonotype. The chain carries TRBV4-2 and TRBJ1-5, with 7 bases matching TRBD1. Germline loops: CDR1 LGHNA, CDR2 YNFKEQ. V shed 1 base and J 1 base; nucleotides not matched to a gene: 7. The CDR3 has 17 residues. The CDR3 protein is CASSQALTGASNQPQHF. CDR3 coding DNA: TGTGCCAGCAGCCAAGCTCTTACAGGGGCCAGCAATCAGCCCCAGCATTTT.

As regards this clonotype: This sequence may be a read error, since a much larger clone differs from it by one base. The rearrangement uses TRBV5-1 and TRBJ1-2; TRBD1 matches at 9 bases. Germline CDR1 SGHRS, CDR2 YFSETQ. Unmatched junction bases numbered 12, after V lost 4 bases and J lost 8 bases. The CDR3 runs to 15 residues. CDR3 in amino acids: CASSPRLEGQGGYTF. The CDR3 DNA follows: TGCGCCAGCAGCCCGCGGTTGGAGGGACAGGGCGGCTACACCTTC. The full variable domain, its missing parts supplied by reference TRBV5-1 and TRBJ1-2, is KAGVTQTPRYLIKTRGQQVTLSCSPISGHRSVSWYQQTPGQGLQFLFEYFSETQRNKGNFPGRFSGRQFSNSRSEMNVSTLELGDSALYLCASSPRLEGQGGYTFGSGTRLTVV.

This clonotype was seen repeatedly, ten times or more. The rearrangement links TRBV4-3 to TRBJ2-7, with D hard to call. The V gene's germline CDR1 is LGHNA and CDR2 YSLEER. There are 15 residues in the CDR3. Trimming removed 0 bases from V and 2 bases from J, with 11 bases in between. The CDR3 DNA reads TGCGCCAGCAGCCAAGATCATCAGTTCGCCTACGAGCAGTACGTC. It encodes CASSQDHQFAYEQYV.

The table lists this clonotype with many counts. The chain couples TRBV30 to TRBJ1-1; 9 bases map to TRBD1. V was clipped by 4 bases and J by 12 bases; unmatched bases: 6. The germline V gene has CDR1 GTSNPN and CDR2 SVGIG (reference sequence). The CDR3 consists of 11 residues. The CDR3 DNA sequence: TGTGCCTGGATTCGGACAGGGGAATCTTTCTTT. It codes for CAWIRTGESFF. Drawing the rest from reference TRBV30 and TRBJ1-1, the complete variable domain is SQTIHQWPATLVQPVGSPLSLECTVEGTSNPNLYWYRQAAGRGLQLLFYSVGIGQISSEVPQNLSASRPQDRQFILSSKKLLLSDSGFYLCAWIRTGESFFGQGTRLTVV.

This clonotype was recorded at least ten times. The chain carries TRBV15 and TRBJ1-1; D unclear. This CDR3 is 14 amino acids long. The ends were cut back, 1 base at V and 7 bases at J, with 13 bases in the middle. The germline V gene has CDR1 LNHNV and CDR2 YYDKDF (reference sequence). CDR3 protein: CATSRVLFELEAFF. CDR3 DNA sequence: TGTGCCACCAGCAGAGTACTTTTTGAGCTTGAAGCTTTCTTT.

This clonotype appeared many times. The rearrangement links TRBV7-2 to TRBJ1-6; D might be TRBD1 (5 bases). Trimming stripped 5 bases from V and 5 bases from J, with 10 bases between. The CDR3 extends over 14 amino acids. The germline CDR1 and CDR2 sequences are SGHTA and FQGNSA. The CDR3 coding sequence is TGTGCCAGCAGCCAGGGACGAGATAATTCACCCCTCCACTTT. It codes for CASSQGRDNSPLHF.

This clonotype has a count of ten or more. The CDR3 DNA sequence: TGTGCCACCAGTGATTCCAGGGGTAATAATGAGCAGTTCTTC. It yields the protein CATSDSRGNNEQFF. V gene TRBV24-1 combines with J gene TRBJ2-1, with TRBD1 as a possible D gene (6 bases). V dropped 2 bases and J dropped 7 bases, with 11 bases sitting between them. Per the germline V gene, CDR1 is KGHDR and CDR2 is SFDVKD. The CDR3 consists of 14 residues.

In this sample, this clonotype turned up many times. The chain recombines TRBV20-1 with TRBJ2-1; TRBD2 is a possible D gene (5 bases). This CDR3 region has 19 residues. V was shortened by 0 bases and J by 0 bases, with 21 bases between the two germline ends. CDR1 and CDR2 from the germline V gene are DFQATT and SNEGSKA (reference sequence). CDR3 DNA: TGCAGTGCTAGAGATAGGTACTGGAGCGCGGGTAGCTCCTACAATGAGCAGTTCTTC. Amino acid sequence: CSARDRYWSAGSSYNEQFF.

This clonotype came up many times. This CDR3 reads CASSSTGTDSYEQYF. CDR3 nucleotides: TGTGCCAGCAGCTCCACCGGGACAGACTCCTACGAGCAGTACTTC. The chain links TRBV5-4 to TRBJ2-7; 7 bases line up with TRBD1. Per the germline V gene, CDR1 is SGHNT and CDR2 is YYREEE (reference sequence). Germline trimming cut 3 bases from V and 0 bases from J; bases unmatched to any gene: 6. The CDR3 sequence is 15 residues long.

Many counts were recorded for this clonotype. This chain connects TRBV11-2 to TRBJ1-1; no definite D call. With 3 bases removed from V and 5 bases from J, the gap between germline ends came to 13 bases. This CDR3 contains 14 residues. The germline V gene encodes CDR1 SGHAT and CDR2 FQNNGV. CDR3 in amino acids: CASSLWLGKTEAFF. The CDR3 region has the DNA TGTGCCAGCAGCTTGTGGTTGGGGAAGACTGAAGCTTTCTTT.

This clonotype showed up many times. The J gene is TRBJ2-2, the V gene TRBV20-1, with TRBD1 matching 7 bases. V trimming: 6 bases; J trimming: 4 bases; junction bases outside the gene matches: 8. The CDR3 totals 14 residues. Germline V gives CDR1 DFQATT, CDR2 SNEGSKA (reference sequence). The CDR3 DNA sequence: TGCAGTGCCGTGACAGGGTTTGGCACCGGGGAGCTGTTTTTT. Translation gives CSAVTGFGTGELFF.

This clonotype has just a few counts. This chain uses TRBV4-1 with TRBJ2-3; D gene unclear. Germline CDR1 and CDR2: MGHRA and YSYEKL. The CDR3 totals 18 residues. V lost 5 bases and J lost 0, with 21 bases in between. CDR3 nucleotides: TGCGCCAGCAGCGAAAAAACGGTGGTTCTGGGGAGCACAGATACGCAGTATTTT. Translated, it gives CASSEKTVVLGSTDTQYF.

This clonotype has a count of ten or more. V usage is TRBV4-1 and J usage is TRBJ2-1, with 10 bases identical to TRBD1. The J segment lost 6 bases and the V segment lost 1 base, leaving 0 bases of the junction unmatched. CDR3 length: 14 residues. The V gene's germline CDR1 is MGHRA and CDR2 YSYEKL. The CDR3 protein is CASSQGTGGNEQFF. The CDR3 nucleotides read TGCGCCAGCAGCCAAGGGACAGGGGGCAATGAGCAGTTCTTC.

This clonotype was picked up many times. The chain has TRBV4-1 and TRBJ1-6, with D maybe TRBD1 (5 bases). Per the germline V gene, CDR1 is MGHRA and CDR2 is YSYEKL. CDR3 length equals 15 residues. Trimming shortened V by 1 base and J by 10 bases, and 14 bases separated the two germline ends. The CDR3 spells CASSQAAPGLSPLHF. Here the CDR3 DNA reads TGCGCCAGCAGCCAAGCAGCGCCAGGGTTGTCACCCCTCCACTTT.

This clonotype was observed many times. The chain uses TRBV20-1 and TRBJ2-5; 9 bases align to TRBD1. The germline gives CDR1 DFQATT, CDR2 SNEGSKA (reference sequence). V trimming: 4 bases; J trimming: 7 bases; junction bases outside the gene matches: 10. The CDR3 runs to 14 residues. As DNA, the CDR3 is TGCAGTGCTAAAGACAGGGGGACAATTAGGACCCAGTACTTC. Amino acid sequence: CSAKDRGTIRTQYF.

This clonotype rates as medium-sized (0.01 to 0.1%). The chain couples TRBV9 to TRBJ1-1; a possible D gene is TRBD1 (5 bases). Germline CDR1 is SGDLS and CDR2 is YYNGEE. The CDR3 runs to 15 residues. The V end was cut by 4 bases, the J end by 0 bases, with 13 bases between. The CDR3, as DNA: TGTGCCAGCAGCCCCCGGGACCGATTGAACACTGAAGCTTTCTTT. This encodes CASSPRDRLNTEAFF.

In this sample, this clonotype turned up many times. This chain links TRBV5-1 with TRBJ2-3; 7 nucleotides agree with TRBD1. This CDR3 is built from 13 residues. Losses at the gene ends were 8 bases for V and 0 bases for J; bases not matched to a gene: 3. Germline CDR1 SGHRS, CDR2 YFSETQ. The CDR3 sequence is CASRDSSTDTQYF. CDR3 DNA: TGCGCCAGTAGGGACAGCAGCACAGATACGCAGTATTTT.

This clonotype appeared many times. V usage is TRBV4-2 and J usage is TRBJ1-3, with a weak D call TRBD1 (5 bases). Between the trimmed V and J ends, which lost 3 bases and 4 bases, there was a span of 10 bases. Per the germline V gene, CDR1 is LGHNA and CDR2 is YNFKEQ. CDR3 length: 14 residues. CDR3 sequence reads: CASSQGEQGNTIYF. The CDR3 nucleotides read TGTGCCAGCAGCCAGGGGGAACAGGGAAACACCATATATTTT.

Many counts were recorded for this clonotype. The chain joins TRBV6-2 or TRBV6-3 to TRBJ1-2; D unresolved. Trimming cost V 6 bases and J 4 bases, with 18 bases left between them. CDR1 MNHEY and CDR2 SVGEGT come from the germline V gene. The CDR3 is made up of 15 amino acids. The CDR3 loop reads CASSLPAPGGYGYTF. The CDR3, as DNA: TGTGCCAGCAGCCTTCCCGCCCCGGGAGGCTATGGCTACACCTTC.

This clonotype has ten or more counts. The chain has TRBV5-1 and TRBJ1-1; D ambiguous. Per germline, CDR1 SGHRS and CDR2 YFSETQ. This CDR3 is 14 amino acids long. V lost 0 bases, J lost 2 bases, and 8 bases lay in between. The CDR3 loop reads CASSLVGFNTEAFF. For the CDR3, the DNA is TGCGCCAGCAGCTTGGTGGGGTTCAACACTGAAGCTTTCTTT.